Listed below are T cell receptor beta chains from one sample, sequenced in a study of blood T cell repertoires in COVID-19. Sequencing was performed with immunoSEQ multiplex PCR; in TCRdb, only in-frame clones are kept and a portion is missing. The sample records about 98,000 clones, around 81% being singletons. Sample: peripheral blood. The origin of the receptors is a man between 60 and 70 years old with acute or convalescent COVID-19. CDR3s include the opening cysteine and the closing phenylalanine or tryptophan. D genes are given only for firm matches. The size of a clone is reported for some rows only, either as once, few or many, or as a class for expanded clones.

V	D	J	size	CDR3	DNA
TRBV3-1/TRBV3-2	NA	TRBJ1-1	NA	CASSQNSSPEAFF	TGTGCCAGCAGCCAGAATTCAAGCCCTGAAGCTTTCTTT
TRBV6-5	TRBD1	TRBJ2-5	NA	CASSITGGRETQYF	TGTGCCAGCAGTATTACAGGGGGCCGAGAGACCCAGTACTTC
TRBV5-6	NA	TRBJ2-3	NA	CASTNPAGRTDTQYF	TGTGCCAGCACCAACCCGGCGGGCCGCACAGATACGCAGTATTTT
TRBV3-1/TRBV3-2	NA	TRBJ1-5	NA	CASSQDLTGGNQPQHF	TGTGCCAGCAGCCAAGATCTTACAGGCGGCAATCAGCCCCAGCATTTT
TRBV11-3	TRBD1	TRBJ2-7	NA	CASSLVPGQGKYEQYF	TGTGCCAGCAGCTTAGTGCCGGGACAGGGTAAATACGAGCAGTACTTC
TRBV30	NA	TRBJ1-2	NA	CAWSSGMTYGYTF	TGTGCCTGGAGTTCAGGAATGACCTATGGCTACACCTTC
TRBV20-1	NA	TRBJ2-5	once	CSASMLQETQYF	TGCAGTGCTAGTATGTTACAAGAGACCCAGTACTTC
TRBV9	TRBD1	TRBJ1-2	NA	CASSVGAGGPNYGYTF	TGTGCCAGCAGCGTAGGGGCAGGGGGTCCTAACTATGGCTACACCTTC
TRBV27	TRBD1	TRBJ1-1	NA	CASSPRGLNTEAFF	TGTGCCAGCAGTCCCAGGGGGCTGAACACTGAAGCTTTCTTT
TRBV24-1	NA	TRBJ2-3	many	CATSDQGPLTQYF	TGTGCCACCAGTGACCAGGGCCCCTTAACGCAGTATTTT
TRBV7-8	TRBD1	TRBJ1-5	many	CASSWDRVSSNQPQHF	TGTGCCAGCAGCTGGGACAGGGTGTCCAGCAATCAGCCCCAGCATTTT
TRBV12-5	TRBD1	TRBJ1-1	NA	CASGLGQGAGDAEAFF	TGTGCTAGTGGTCTGGGACAGGGGGCTGGAGACGCTGAAGCTTTCTTT
TRBV5-4	TRBD2	TRBJ2-5	NA	CASSLAGGQETQYF	TGTGCCAGCAGCTTGGCGGGGGGGCAGGAGACCCAGTACTTC
TRBV5-8	TRBD1	TRBJ2-3	NA	CASTPDSRVRGFTDTQYF	TGTGCCAGCACCCCCGATAGTAGGGTCAGGGGGTTCACAGATACGCAGTATTTT
TRBV7-8	NA	TRBJ2-7	NA	CASSLAGGGVYEQYF	TGTGCCAGCAGCTTAGCCGGGGGAGGAGTCTACGAGCAGTACTTC
TRBV25-1	TRBD1	TRBJ1-4	NA	CASSEWTGANEKLFF	TGTGCCAGCAGTGAATGGACAGGAGCTAATGAAAAACTGTTTTTT